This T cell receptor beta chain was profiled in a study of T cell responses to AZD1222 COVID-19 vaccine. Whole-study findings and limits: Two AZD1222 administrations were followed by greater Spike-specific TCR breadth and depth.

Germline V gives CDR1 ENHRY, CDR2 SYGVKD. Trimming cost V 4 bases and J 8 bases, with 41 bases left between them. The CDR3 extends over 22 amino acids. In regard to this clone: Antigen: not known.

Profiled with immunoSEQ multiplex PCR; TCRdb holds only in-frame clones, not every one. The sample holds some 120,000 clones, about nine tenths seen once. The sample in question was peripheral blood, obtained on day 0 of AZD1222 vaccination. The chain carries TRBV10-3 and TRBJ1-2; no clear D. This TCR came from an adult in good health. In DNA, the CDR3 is TGTGCCATCAGTGTTAGAACGACTGACGAACAACTCTATGCCAATACCCTCGGAGGCTACACCTTC. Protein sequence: CAISVRTTDEQLYANTLGGYTF.